The T cell receptor beta chain under discussion was sequenced for a study of CD8+CD57+ T cells in acquired aplastic anemia. Study background: DNA recovered from sorted CD4+ and CD8+ cells had a mean of approximately 3.5 ug.

Study observations and caveats: The number of CD8+ CDR3 sequences shared by patients and controls was roughly 31.

The CDR3 is 14 amino acids. Trimming took off 3 bases at V and 5 bases at J, with 13 bases between the two ends. The germline gives CDR1 KGHDR, CDR2 SFDVKD. Points on this clonotype: Its antigen is unknown.

The authors sequenced patients whose flow cytometry had shown CD8+CD57+ cell expansion. Researchers used genomic DNA as the template to profile TCR beta VDJ and CDR3. TCRdb itself ran the reads through MiXCR, one entry per CDR3 protein. The sample holds 220,000 or so distinct CDR3 sequences, around three fifths seen once. The genes are TRBV24-1 and TRBJ2-7; D is unresolved. Material for sequencing was sorted CD4+, CD8+, or CD8+CD57+ T cells (not recorded which) from PBMCs. The TCR was taken from a human donor with aplastic anemia. Here the CDR3 DNA reads TGTGCCACCAGTGATCGGTCCCGTTTCCACGAGCAGTACTTC. This encodes CATSDRSRFHEQYF.